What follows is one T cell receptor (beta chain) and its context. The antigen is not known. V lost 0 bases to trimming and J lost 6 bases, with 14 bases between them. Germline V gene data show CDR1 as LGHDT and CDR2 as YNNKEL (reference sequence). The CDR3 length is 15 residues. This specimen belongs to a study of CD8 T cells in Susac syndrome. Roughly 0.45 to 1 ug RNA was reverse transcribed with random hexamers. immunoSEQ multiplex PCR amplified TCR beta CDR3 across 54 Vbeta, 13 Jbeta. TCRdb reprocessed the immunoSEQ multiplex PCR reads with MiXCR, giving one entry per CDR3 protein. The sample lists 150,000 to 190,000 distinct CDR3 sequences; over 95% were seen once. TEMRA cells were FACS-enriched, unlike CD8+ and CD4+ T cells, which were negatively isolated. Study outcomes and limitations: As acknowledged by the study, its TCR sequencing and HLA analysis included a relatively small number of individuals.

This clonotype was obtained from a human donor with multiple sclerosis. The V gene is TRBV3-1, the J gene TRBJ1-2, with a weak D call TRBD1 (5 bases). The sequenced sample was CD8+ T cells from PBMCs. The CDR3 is CASSQDPGLDNGYTF. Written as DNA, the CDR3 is TGTGCCAGCAGCCAAGATCCGGGACTCGACAATGGCTACACCTTC.